Shown below are 11 T cell receptor beta chains from a single sample sequenced in a study of sequential checkpoint blockade in melanoma (dated 2019 in TCRdb). The library was made by the immunoSEQ multiplex PCR assay. TCRdb took this table from immuneACCESS and kept in-frame rearrangements with V and J called. Such tables lack part of the clones; where checked against another copy, unresolved V genes explain under half of the gap, and the rest is unexplained. In this sample the table shows thousands of clones, more than 20% of which occur a single time. The ten largest account for more than 7% of the sample. The treatment or condition label of this sample denotes: randomized to nivolumab then ipilimumab (arm A) or the reverse (arm B). Sequenced material: tumor tissue (inferred from file names), taken from a patient given nivolumab and ipilimumab in sequence. Receptors were obtained from a human donor with melanoma.

Only a few counts were recorded for this clone. The rearrangement joins TRBV11-3 to TRBJ1-1, with 7 positions matching TRBD1. V lost 2 bases to trimming and J lost 1 base; unmatched junction nucleotides: 1. This CDR3 spans 14 amino acids. Germline-derived CDR1 and CDR2 are SGHNT and YENEEA. CDR3: CASSLNRGNTEAFF. CDR3 in DNA: TGTGCCAGCAGCTTAAACAGGGGGAACACTGAAGCTTTCTTT. Variable domain in full (rest from reference TRBV11-3 and TRBJ1-1): EAGVVQSPRYKIIEKKQPVAFWCNPISGHNTLYWYLQNLGQGPELLIRYENEEAVDDSQLPKDRFSAERLKGVDSTLKIQPAELGDSAVYLCASSLNRGNTEAFFGQGTRLTVV.

The rearrangement joins TRBV14 to TRBJ1-1; TRBD1 might be the D (6 bases). The CDR3 totals 16 residues. CDR1 and CDR2 from the germline V gene are SGHDN and FVKESK. Trimming took off 0 bases at V and 10 bases at J, with 21 bases between the two ends. DNA for the CDR3: TGTGCCAGCAGCCAAGAGCTTGGAACAGGGACGATTCGAGCTTTCTTT. The encoded protein is CASSQELGTGTIRAFF.

This clone was found a few times. This chain joins TRBV28 and TRBJ2-7, with 13 positions matching TRBD2. The germline V gene encodes CDR1 MDHEN and CDR2 SYDVKM. V lost 7 bases and J lost 5; bases outside the gene matches: 5. The CDR3 spans 14 residues. The CDR3 loop reads CASNGLAGANEQYF. The CDR3, as DNA: TGTGCCAGCAATGGACTAGCGGGAGCGAACGAGCAGTACTTC. Combining the CDR3 with reference TRBV28 and TRBJ2-7 gives the whole variable domain DVKVTQSSRYLVKRTGEKVFLECVQDMDHENMFWYRQDPGLGLRLIYFSYDVKMKEKGDIPEGYSVSREKKERFSLILESASTNQTSMYLCASNGLAGANEQYFGPGTRLTVT.

This chain uses TRBV11-3 with TRBJ2-1; the match to TRBD2 covers 7 bases. The junction had 12 bases not matched to a gene; V was cut back by 2 bases and J by 5 bases. The CDR3 is made up of 17 amino acids. Germline V gene lookup returns CDR1 SGHNT and CDR2 YENEEA. CDR3 amino acids: CASSLSFAPSGNNEQFF. The CDR3 DNA follows: TGTGCCAGCAGCTTAAGCTTTGCGCCTAGCGGCAACAATGAGCAGTTCTTC. Based on the CDR3 plus reference TRBV11-3 and TRBJ2-1, the full variable domain is EAGVVQSPRYKIIEKKQPVAFWCNPISGHNTLYWYLQNLGQGPELLIRYENEEAVDDSQLPKDRFSAERLKGVDSTLKIQPAELGDSAVYLCASSLSFAPSGNNEQFFGPGTRLTVL.

This clone was found a few times. The V and J genes are TRBV7-1 and TRBJ1-1; D is unresolved. TRBV7-1 is sorted into the ORF group, with uncertain function. CDR3 length: 13 residues. V was pared by 4 bases and J by 5 bases, with 11 bases between. CDR3 residues: CASSLETRTEAFF. The CDR3 DNA sequence: TGTGCCAGCAGCTTAGAGACGAGGACTGAAGCTTTCTTT.

This clone was detected only a few times. The chain combines TRBV19 with TRBJ1-1; D uncertain. V was shortened by 2 bases and J by 1 base, with 8 bases between the two germline ends. The CDR3 covers 14 residues. CDR1 is LNHDA and CDR2 is SQIVND in the germline V gene (reference sequence). In DNA, the CDR3 is TGTGCCAGTAGTATACTGGGAACGAACACTGAAGCTTTCTTT. It specifies CASSILGTNTEAFF.

J is TRBJ1-2 and V is TRBV5-1, with 7 bases lining up with TRBD1. The CDR3 contains 15 residues. V dropped 4 bases and J dropped 4; count of bases not matched to a gene: 10. CDR1 is SGHRS and CDR2 is YFSETQ in the germline V gene. The CDR3 reads CASSTGRQGSYGYTF. In DNA form, the CDR3 reads TGCGCCAGCAGCACCGGAAGACAGGGATCCTATGGCTACACCTTC.

This clone was counted ten times or more. This chain connects TRBV6-8 to TRBJ2-7, with 14 bases matching TRBD2. After removal of 5 bases from V and 2 bases from J, the junction contained 11 bases not matched to a gene. Per germline, CDR1 MNHGY and CDR2 SAAAGT. This CDR3 contains 18 residues. The CDR3 loop reads CASSGLAGGGRSPYEQYF. The CDR3 DNA is TGTGCCAGCAGTGGACTAGCGGGAGGTGGCAGGTCGCCCTACGAGCAGTACTTC.

V gene TRBV5-1 combines with J gene TRBJ2-7, with 11 bases matching TRBD1. This CDR3 has 14 residues. With 3 bases clipped from V and 9 bases from J, the junction kept 8 bases outside the gene matches. In germline, CDR1 is SGHRS, CDR2 YFSETQ. CDR3 sequence (DNA): TGCGCCAGCAGCTCATTGGGACAGGGGGGTCGGCAGTACTTC. Protein sequence: CASSSLGQGGRQYF. Together with reference TRBV5-1 and TRBJ2-7, the CDR3 gives the full variable domain: KAGVTQTPRYLIKTRGQQVTLSCSPISGHRSVSWYQQTPGQGLQFLFEYFSETQRNKGNFPGRFSGRQFSNSRSEMNVSTLELGDSALYLCASSSLGQGGRQYFGPGTRLTVT.

The gene calls are TRBV30 and TRBJ2-7, with 7 nucleotides matching TRBD1. There are 17 residues in the CDR3. After removal of 0 bases from V and 0 bases from J, the junction contained 11 bases not matched to a gene. Germline-derived CDR1 and CDR2 are GTSNPN and SVGIG (reference sequence). The CDR3 DNA reads TGTGCCTGGAGTGTATTCTCAGGGGGACAGAGCTCCTACGAGCAGTACTTC. This encodes CAWSVFSGGQSSYEQYF.

V usage is TRBV11-3 and J usage is TRBJ2-1; the match to TRBD2 covers 8 bases. This CDR3 is built from 15 residues. Trimming cost V 6 bases and J 5 bases; bases outside gene matches: 9. Germline V gene sequence: CDR1 SGHNT, CDR2 YENEEA. The CDR3 region has the DNA TGTGCCAGCAGATCCCCACTAGCGGCGAACAATGAGCAGTTCTTC. Encoded protein: CASRSPLAANNEQFF.